These 10 T cell receptor beta chains came from one sample sequenced in a study of blood T cell repertoires in COVID-19. Repertoires were generated with immunoSEQ multiplex PCR, while TCRdb's copy carries only in-frame clones and drops some. The sample consists of around 100,000 clones, 70% to 85% of them appearing once. Sample: peripheral blood. All receptors come from a human donor in a cohort sampled during active COVID-19.

This clone was recorded only once. The genes are TRBV6-5 and TRBJ1-4; D is possibly TRBD1 (5 bases). CDR1 MNHEY and CDR2 SVGAGI come from the germline V gene. Trimming took off 7 bases at V and 0 bases at J, with 12 bases between the two ends. The CDR3 contains 15 residues. The CDR3 loop is CASTGTVATNEKLFF. CDR3 DNA sequence: TGTGCCAGCACCGGGACTGTTGCAACTAATGAAAAACTGTTTTTT.

The gene calls are TRBV7-9 and TRBJ1-4, with 7 positions matching TRBD1. Trimming cost V 5 bases and J 8 bases; bases outside gene matches: 11. Germline CDR1 reads SEHNR; CDR2 reads FQNEAQ (reference sequence). This CDR3 has 15 residues. The CDR3 spells CASSSQTGIYEKLFF. The CDR3 nucleotides are TGTGCCAGCAGCAGCCAGACAGGGATTTACGAAAAACTGTTTTTT.

The genes are TRBV6-2 or TRBV6-3 and TRBJ1-5; D gene unclear. Germline CDR1 reads MNHEY; CDR2 reads SVGEGT. This CDR3 comprises 14 residues. V was clipped by 4 bases and J by 0 bases, with 7 bases between them. Written as DNA, the CDR3 is TGTGCCAGCAGTTGGGAGTATAGCAATCAGCCCCAGCATTTT. This codes for CASSWEYSNQPQHF.

The chain has TRBV6-2 or TRBV6-3 and TRBJ1-2, with D hard to call. This CDR3 contains 14 residues. V was trimmed by 2 bases and J by 6 bases, leaving 13 bases between them. Germline CDR1 MNHEY, CDR2 SVGEGT. The CDR3 bases are TGTGCCAGCAGTTACGTGACACCGGATCATGGCTACACCTTC. It is translated as CASSYVTPDHGYTF.

This clone was recorded a few times. The J gene is TRBJ2-5, the V gene TRBV7-9, with 11 positions matching TRBD1. This CDR3 spans 15 amino acids. J lost 5 bases, V lost 5 bases, and 7 bases had no gene match. Germline V lookup: CDR1 SEHNR, CDR2 FQNEAQ (reference sequence). CDR3 region: CASSPGQGGMETQYF. CDR3 sequence (DNA): TGTGCCAGCAGCCCGGGACAGGGGGGGATGGAGACCCAGTACTTC.

The chain uses TRBV19 and TRBJ1-3, with a weak D call TRBD1 (5 bases). Germline-derived CDR1 and CDR2 are LNHDA and SQIVND (reference sequence). V gave up 5 bases and J gave up 0 bases, with 11 bases separating them. The CDR3 runs to 15 residues. CDR3 DNA sequence: TGTGCCAGTAGTGATGGGGCTTTCTCTGGAAACACCATATATTTT. This sequence encodes CASSDGAFSGNTIYF. Full variable domain (remainder filled in from reference TRBV19 and TRBJ1-3): DGGITQSPKYLFRKEGQNVTLSCEQNLNHDAMYWYRQDPGQGLRLIYYSQIVNDFQKGDIAEGYSVSREKKESFPLTVTSAQKNPTAFYLCASSDGAFSGNTIYFGEGSWLTVV.

V and J are TRBV11-2 and TRBJ2-2, with TRBD2 matching 10 bases. The CDR3 sequence is 16 residues long. Germline-derived CDR1 and CDR2 are SGHAT and FQNNGV. V lost 5 bases, J lost 4 bases, and 7 bases stayed unmatched. For the CDR3, the DNA is TGTGCCAGCAGCCCGGCTAGCGGGGGAGTCACCGGGGAGCTGTTTTTT. Its protein is CASSPASGGVTGELFF.

V gene TRBV5-4 combines with J gene TRBJ2-7; a weak D match, TRBD1 (7 bases). This CDR3 is built from 15 residues. Deletions cut 4 bases from V and 5 bases from J, with 19 bases between. Germline values: CDR1 SGHNT, CDR2 YYREEE (reference sequence). CDR3 residues: CASSLRQGGIHEQYF. The CDR3, as DNA: TGTGCCAGCAGCCTGAGACAGGGAGGAATCCACGAGCAGTACTTC.

The chain recombines TRBV9 with TRBJ2-2; the match to TRBD2 covers 8 bases. The CDR3 loop spans 16 amino acids. The V and J ends lost 1 base and 0 bases, in that order; junction bases with no gene match: 2. CDR1 is SGDLS, CDR2 YYNGEE, per germline. For the CDR3, the DNA is TGTGCCAGCAGCGTATCGGGAGGGACGAACACCGGGGAGCTGTTTTTT. It codes for CASSVSGGTNTGELFF.

J is TRBJ1-5 and V is TRBV10-2; D unresolved. Germline CDR1 is WSHSY and CDR2 is SAAADI. Deletions cut 4 bases from V and 1 base from J, with 8 bases between. This CDR3 spans 14 amino acids. In nucleotides, the CDR3 is TGCGCCAGCAGTGGGGCTCCGAGCAATCAGCCCCAGCATTTT. This translates into CASSGAPSNQPQHF.